This T cell receptor (beta chain) was sequenced in a study of blood T cells in healthy people across ages. The CDR3 length is 17 residues. The V segment lost 0 bases and the J segment 0 bases; nucleotides outside the gene matches: 4. Germline V gene sequence: CDR1 KGHSH, CDR2 LQKENI. The table lists this clonotype with a few counts. A second PCR of 7 to 11 cycles used a sample-barcoded 5' primer and a J-beta primer mix. TCRdb recomputed calls from the 5' RACE reads with MiXCR, one row per CDR3 protein. The data contain about 1 million distinct CDR3 sequences, 20% to 25% of them singletons. Caucasian, healthy and from Russia, the donors were aged between 6 and 90. The sample also formed part of further work on T cells of mothers and their children.

The chain is built from TRBV18 and TRBJ2-7, with 11 bases matching TRBD1. The clonotype originates from a girl aged 2 to 10 in good health. The sequencing input was blood. The CDR3 coding sequence is TGTGCCAGCTCACCACCCCTGGGGACAGGGGGCTCCTACGAGCAGTACTTC. Protein sequence: CASSPPLGTGGSYEQYF. The full variable domain, completed using reference TRBV18 and TRBJ2-7, is NAGVMQNPRHLVRRRGQEARLRCSPMKGHSHVYWYRQLPEEGLKFMVYLQKENIIDESGMPKERFSAEFPKEGPSILRIQQVVRGDSAAYFCASSPPLGTGGSYEQYFGPGTRLTVT.